These 32 T cell receptor beta chains were all obtained from the same sample, sequenced in a study of T cells in localized non-small cell lung cancer. Repertoires were generated with immunoSEQ multiplex PCR, while TCRdb's copy carries only in-frame clones and drops some. The sample holds around 50,000 clones, about 85% seen once. Here the sequenced sample was PBMCs, taken before any cancer treatment. The receptors shown here come from a man between 35 and 75 years old with stage II lung adenocarcinoma.

V gene TRBV5-4 combines with J gene TRBJ2-2; D is uncertain. V was pared by 0 bases and J by 5 bases, with 8 bases between. Germline values: CDR1 SGHNT, CDR2 YYREEE (reference sequence). The CDR3 runs to 14 residues. The CDR3 is CASSLGRVTGELFF. The CDR3 DNA follows: TGTGCCAGCAGCTTGGGAAGGGTAACCGGGGAGCTGTTTTTT. Full variable domain (outside the CDR3, taken from reference TRBV5-4 and TRBJ2-2): ETGVTQSPTHLIKTRGQQVTLRCSSQSGHNTVSWYQQALGQGPQFIFQYYREEENGRGNFPPRFSGLQFPNYSSELNVNALELDDSALYLCASSLGRVTGELFFGEGSRLTVL.

J is TRBJ2-2 and V is TRBV5-1; 9 positions agree with TRBD1. V lost 5 bases and J lost 7; bases outside the gene matches: 9. CDR3 length equals 15 residues. The germline V gene encodes CDR1 SGHRS and CDR2 YFSETQ. CDR3 sequence: CASSLYTGGSGELFF. In DNA form, the CDR3 reads TGCGCCAGCAGTCTATATACAGGGGGCAGCGGGGAGCTGTTTTTT. Full variable domain (remainder filled in from reference TRBV5-1 and TRBJ2-2): KAGVTQTPRYLIKTRGQQVTLSCSPISGHRSVSWYQQTPGQGLQFLFEYFSETQRNKGNFPGRFSGRQFSNSRSEMNVSTLELGDSALYLCASSLYTGGSGELFFGEGSRLTVL.

This chain links TRBV7-9 with TRBJ1-1; the D gene is possibly TRBD1 (6 bases). The ends were cut back, 4 bases at V and 1 base at J, with 13 bases in the middle. Germline assignment: CDR1 SEHNR and CDR2 FQNEAQ (reference sequence). The CDR3 length is 15 residues. This CDR3 reads CASSSWTVGNTEAFF. The CDR3 DNA reads TGTGCCAGCAGCTCCTGGACAGTAGGGAACACTGAAGCTTTCTTT. Using reference TRBV7-9 and TRBJ1-1 for the parts outside the CDR3, the full variable domain is DTGVSQNPRHKITKRGQNVTFRCDPISEHNRLYWYRQTLGQGPEFLTYFQNEAQLEKSRLLSDRFSAERPKGSFSTLEIQRTEQGDSAMYLCASSSWTVGNTEAFFGQGTRLTVV.

The chain combines TRBV19 with TRBJ2-5, with D possibly called TRBD1 or TRBD2 (6 bases each). The CDR3 runs 14 residues. Per germline, CDR1 LNHDA and CDR2 SQIVND (reference sequence). The V end lost 3 bases, the J end lost 3 bases, and 11 bases lay between the germline ends. The CDR3 spells CASSISRGEETQYF. The CDR3 DNA follows: TGTGCCAGTAGTATCTCGAGGGGGGAAGAGACCCAGTACTTC.

This chain uses TRBV5-1 with TRBJ1-1, with D perhaps TRBD1 (5 bases). Trimming left V 0 bases short and J 3 bases short, with 9 bases between. Germline CDR1 SGHRS, CDR2 YFSETQ. CDR3 length: 14 residues. Here the CDR3 reads CASSLGRGDTEAFF. In DNA form, the CDR3 reads TGCGCCAGCAGCTTGGGACGAGGGGACACTGAAGCTTTCTTT.

This chain links TRBV5-1 with TRBJ1-4; no clear D gene. The CDR3 runs to 14 residues. Between the trimmed V and J ends, which lost 4 bases and 5 bases, there was a span of 12 bases. Germline lookup yields CDR1 SGHRS and CDR2 YFSETQ. The DNA of the CDR3 is TGCGCCAGCAGCCCCGGGCCGGGGAATGAAAAACTGTTTTTT. Translation: CASSPGPGNEKLFF.

The chain has TRBV29-1 and TRBJ2-5; 8 nucleotides match TRBD1. Germline V gene data show CDR1 as SQVTM and CDR2 as ANQGSEA. The trim removed 3 bases at V and 2 bases at J, leaving 11 bases unmatched. This CDR3 has 16 amino acids. The CDR3 reads CSVEVDRDRSQETQYF. The CDR3 DNA reads as TGCAGCGTTGAGGTGGACCGGGACAGGTCTCAAGAGACCCAGTACTTC.

The chain has TRBV11-2 and TRBJ2-6; possibly TRBD1 for D (5 bases). The CDR3 extends over 13 amino acids. The ends were cut back, 2 bases at V and 11 bases at J, with 10 bases in the middle. Germline V gives CDR1 SGHAT, CDR2 FQNNGV. The CDR3 loop is CASSLPQGYVLTF. Written as DNA, the CDR3 is TGTGCCAGCAGCTTACCCCAGGGCTACGTCCTGACTTTC.

This clone was seen once. CDR3 nucleotide sequence: TGTGCCAGCAGCAAAGAGGGGGCTTCGTTTGGCTACACCTTC. Amino acid sequence: CASSKEGASFGYTF. V usage is TRBV21-1 and J usage is TRBJ1-2; the table gives TRBD1 as D, unverified against the DNA. TRBV21-1 is marked as a pseudogene. The CDR3 consists of 14 residues.

CDR3 in amino acids: CASSLEGQNSPLHF. In DNA form, the CDR3 reads TGTGCCAGCAGCTTGGAGGGGCAAAATTCACCCCTCCACTTT. This chain links TRBV5-4 with TRBJ1-6, with D tentatively TRBD1 (5 bases). The V gene's germline CDR1 is SGHNT and CDR2 YYREEE (reference sequence). The ends were cut back, 0 bases at V and 7 bases at J, with 8 bases in the middle. The CDR3 contains 14 residues.

This chain connects TRBV5-1 to TRBJ1-2; the D gene is possibly TRBD1 (5 bases). CDR3 length equals 14 residues. Germline-derived CDR1 and CDR2 are SGHRS and YFSETQ. The V and J ends lost 0 bases and 2 bases respectively, with 8 bases between them. CDR3 bases: TGCGCCAGCAGCTTGGGAGGGGAAAACTATGGCTACACCTTC. Translating gives CASSLGGENYGYTF.

The chain is built from TRBV5-5 and TRBJ2-7; D possibly corresponds to TRBD2 (5 bases). The germline V and J ends were trimmed by 1 base and 5 bases, with 16 bases remaining between them. Germline V gene data show CDR1 as SGHKS and CDR2 as YYEKEE (reference sequence). CDR3 length: 15 amino acids. The CDR3 coding sequence is TGTGCCAGCAGCTTGCAGGTAGATCTCGGGAACGAGCAGTACGTC. Translation: CASSLQVDLGNEQYV.

V and J are TRBV2 and TRBJ2-7; 10 bases match TRBD2. Germline-derived CDR1 and CDR2 are SNHLY and FYNNEI. CDR3 length equals 14 residues. V shed 6 bases and J 3 bases; nucleotides not matched to a gene: 5. The CDR3 nucleotides are TGTGCCAGCAGGGCGACTAGCGGGCGCTACGAGCAGTACTTC. Translated: CASRATSGRYEQYF.

V is TRBV11-3 and J is TRBJ1-3; no clear D gene. The V gene's germline CDR1 is SGHNT and CDR2 YENEEA. The CDR3 extends over 13 amino acids. The V and J ends lost 4 bases and 4 bases respectively, with 8 bases between them. The DNA of the CDR3 is TGTGCCAGCAGCTCCCCTCCCGGAAACACCATATATTTT. This sequence encodes CASSSPPGNTIYF.

The chain carries TRBV19 and TRBJ2-3, with TRBD2 matching over 10 bases. The CDR3 consists of 15 residues. CDR1 LNHDA and CDR2 SQIVND come from the germline V gene (reference sequence). Losses at the gene ends were 7 bases for V and 7 bases for J; bases not matched to a gene: 11. The CDR3: CASNEGGLARNTQYF. For the CDR3, the DNA is TGTGCCAGTAACGAGGGGGGACTAGCGAGAAATACGCAGTATTTT.

The V and J genes are TRBV6-5 and TRBJ1-1, with TRBD1 matching 7 bases. J gave up 0 bases and V 5 bases, and 6 bases lay outside the gene matches. CDR3 length: 15 residues. Germline CDR1 is MNHEY and CDR2 is SVGAGI. CDR3 region: CASSPQGGMNTEAFF. Here the CDR3 DNA reads TGTGCCAGCAGTCCCCAGGGGGGTATGAACACTGAAGCTTTCTTT.

V is TRBV7-9 and J is TRBJ1-3; D may be TRBD1 (5 bases). Germline values: CDR1 SEHNR, CDR2 FQNEAQ (reference sequence). V dropped 3 bases and J dropped 0 bases, with 9 bases sitting between them. The length of the CDR3 is 15 residues. CDR3: CASSFDGTSGNTIYF. The DNA of the CDR3 is TGTGCCAGCAGCTTTGACGGGACCTCTGGAAACACCATATATTTT.

The chain combines TRBV6-1 with TRBJ2-7; 10 nucleotides agree with TRBD1. V gave up 5 bases and J gave up 0 bases; unmatched junction bases: 4. The CDR3 sequence is 15 residues long. CDR1 and CDR2 from the germline V gene are MNHNS and SASEGT. The CDR3 region has the DNA TGTGCCAGCAGTAGGGACAGGGGTTACTCCTACGAGCAGTACGTC. Its protein product is CASSRDRGYSYEQYV.

The V gene is TRBV27, the J gene TRBJ1-3; perhaps TRBD1 as D (5 bases). This CDR3 comprises 15 residues. Per germline, CDR1 MNHEY and CDR2 SMNVEV (reference sequence). With 0 bases removed from V and 2 bases from J, the gap between germline ends came to 8 bases. CDR3 coding DNA: TGTGCCAGCAGTTTATCGTCGGGGGCTGGAAACACCATATATTTT. This sequence encodes CASSLSSGAGNTIYF.

This chain connects TRBV19 to TRBJ2-5, with a weak D call TRBD2 (6 bases). This CDR3 is 16 amino acids long. Trimming removed 3 bases at V and 2 bases at J, with 16 bases between. The V gene's germline CDR1 is LNHDA and CDR2 SQIVND (reference sequence). The CDR3 DNA follows: TGTGCCAGTAGTATTAGCCCCTCTGGACTACAAGAGACCCAGTACTTC. The encoded protein is CASSISPSGLQETQYF.

The chain links TRBV7-2 to TRBJ2-3, with 12 nucleotides matching TRBD2. CDR3 size: 17 residues. Per the germline V gene, CDR1 is SGHTA and CDR2 is FQGNSA. J gave up 2 bases and V 4 bases, and 7 bases lay outside the gene matches. CDR3 loop: CASSWRTSGGPTDTQYF. In nucleotides, the CDR3 is TGTGCCAGCAGCTGGCGCACTAGCGGGGGGCCCACAGATACGCAGTATTTT.

V is TRBV2 and J is TRBJ2-6; D may correspond to TRBD1 or TRBD2 (5 bases each). CDR3 length: 16 residues. With 2 bases removed from V and 2 bases from J, the gap between germline ends came to 10 bases. Germline CDR1 is SNHLY and CDR2 is FYNNEI. CDR3: CASSEMGETGANVLTF. CDR3 bases: TGTGCCAGCAGTGAAATGGGGGAGACTGGGGCCAACGTCCTGACTTTC.

The chain uses TRBV27 and TRBJ1-2, with TRBD1 matching over 8 bases. The CDR3 extends over 16 amino acids. The J segment lost 4 bases and the V segment lost 5 bases, leaving 12 bases of the junction unmatched. Germline CDR1 and CDR2: MNHEY and SMNVEV (reference sequence). This CDR3 is CASSAAPHRGTYGYTF. As DNA, the CDR3 is TGTGCCAGCAGTGCCGCACCCCACAGGGGGACCTATGGCTACACCTTC.

The V call is TRBV9, the J call TRBJ2-3, with 8 bases that match TRBD1. Losses at the gene ends were 4 bases for V and 1 base for J; bases not matched to a gene: 5. This CDR3 has 15 residues. The germline CDR1 and CDR2 sequences are SGDLS and YYNGEE. CDR3 residues: CASSPQTGGTDTQYF. CDR3 in DNA: TGTGCCAGCAGCCCGCAGACAGGGGGCACAGATACGCAGTATTTT.

The genes are TRBV9 and TRBJ2-2; 8 bases agree with TRBD1. The ends lost 5 bases at V and 4 bases at J; junction bases unmatched: 7. The CDR3 runs 15 residues. Germline values: CDR1 SGDLS, CDR2 YYNGEE. The CDR3 region has the DNA TGTGCCAGCAGTCCCGGGACAGGCAGCACCGGGGAGCTGTTTTTT. Its protein product is CASSPGTGSTGELFF.

The gene calls are TRBV5-1 and TRBJ2-1; D not resolved. Germline loops: CDR1 SGHRS, CDR2 YFSETQ. The CDR3 has 11 amino acids. Trimming shortened V by 0 bases and J by 10 bases, and 5 bases separated the two germline ends. The CDR3 coding sequence is TGCGCCAGCAGCTTGGGTACAGAGCAGTTCTTC. This codes for CASSLGTEQFF.

The V call is TRBV6-5, the J call TRBJ1-4; D is unresolved. The CDR3 has 13 residues. The germline CDR1 and CDR2 sequences are MNHEY and SVGAGI. The germline V and J ends were trimmed by 6 bases and 5 bases, with 10 bases remaining between them. This CDR3 is CASSQERNEKLFF. The CDR3 nucleotides are TGTGCCAGCAGCCAGGAGCGAAATGAAAAACTGTTTTTT.

The J gene is TRBJ2-1, the V gene TRBV4-1, with D possibly TRBD1 on 5 matching bases. This CDR3 has 15 amino acids. Germline V gene lookup returns CDR1 MGHRA and CDR2 YSYEKL. Trimming shortened V by 1 base and J by 7 bases, and 14 bases separated the two germline ends. The CDR3: CASSQVSLGRNEQFF. The CDR3 nucleotides are TGCGCCAGCAGCCAAGTTAGTTTGGGGCGGAATGAGCAGTTCTTC.

This chain links TRBV7-8 with TRBJ2-5; D gene unclear. V was clipped by 5 bases and J by 4 bases, with 26 bases between them. The CDR3 is 18 amino acids. CDR1 SGHVS and CDR2 FQNEAQ come from the germline V gene. The CDR3 protein is CASSVLLGPPDDGETQYF. The DNA of the CDR3 is TGTGCCAGCAGCGTACTTTTGGGCCCGCCCGATGATGGAGAGACCCAGTACTTC.

V is TRBV5-1 and J is TRBJ2-1; 7 positions match TRBD2. This CDR3 has 14 amino acids. The V gene's germline CDR1 is SGHRS and CDR2 YFSETQ. With V trimmed by 7 bases and J by 5 bases, 9 bases remained unmatched. DNA for the CDR3: TGCGCCAGCGTGCGGGCTAGCGGTAACAATGAGCAGTTCTTC. Its protein is CASVRASGNNEQFF. The whole variable domain, remainder taken from reference TRBV5-1 and TRBJ2-1, is KAGVTQTPRYLIKTRGQQVTLSCSPISGHRSVSWYQQTPGQGLQFLFEYFSETQRNKGNFPGRFSGRQFSNSRSEMNVSTLELGDSALYLCASVRASGNNEQFFGPGTRLTVL.

A few counts support this clone. The chain combines TRBV14 with TRBJ2-7, with no clear D. The CDR3 loop spans 15 amino acids. Per the germline V gene, CDR1 is SGHDN and CDR2 is FVKESK. Trimming shortened V by 4 bases and J by 0 bases, and 13 bases separated the two germline ends. DNA for the CDR3: TGTGCCAGCAGCCCTACAACGTCGAGCTCCTACGAGCAGTACGTC. Translated, it gives CASSPTTSSSYEQYV.

This chain uses TRBV4-1 with TRBJ2-3, with 8 bases identical to TRBD1. Trimming cost V 5 bases and J 2 bases; bases outside gene matches: 15. Germline V gene sequence: CDR1 MGHRA, CDR2 YSYEKL. CDR3 size: 18 residues. The CDR3 sequence: CASSRGQGATTNTDTQYF. The CDR3 coding sequence is TGCGCCAGCAGCAGGGGGCAGGGGGCCACCACGAACACAGATACGCAGTATTTT.